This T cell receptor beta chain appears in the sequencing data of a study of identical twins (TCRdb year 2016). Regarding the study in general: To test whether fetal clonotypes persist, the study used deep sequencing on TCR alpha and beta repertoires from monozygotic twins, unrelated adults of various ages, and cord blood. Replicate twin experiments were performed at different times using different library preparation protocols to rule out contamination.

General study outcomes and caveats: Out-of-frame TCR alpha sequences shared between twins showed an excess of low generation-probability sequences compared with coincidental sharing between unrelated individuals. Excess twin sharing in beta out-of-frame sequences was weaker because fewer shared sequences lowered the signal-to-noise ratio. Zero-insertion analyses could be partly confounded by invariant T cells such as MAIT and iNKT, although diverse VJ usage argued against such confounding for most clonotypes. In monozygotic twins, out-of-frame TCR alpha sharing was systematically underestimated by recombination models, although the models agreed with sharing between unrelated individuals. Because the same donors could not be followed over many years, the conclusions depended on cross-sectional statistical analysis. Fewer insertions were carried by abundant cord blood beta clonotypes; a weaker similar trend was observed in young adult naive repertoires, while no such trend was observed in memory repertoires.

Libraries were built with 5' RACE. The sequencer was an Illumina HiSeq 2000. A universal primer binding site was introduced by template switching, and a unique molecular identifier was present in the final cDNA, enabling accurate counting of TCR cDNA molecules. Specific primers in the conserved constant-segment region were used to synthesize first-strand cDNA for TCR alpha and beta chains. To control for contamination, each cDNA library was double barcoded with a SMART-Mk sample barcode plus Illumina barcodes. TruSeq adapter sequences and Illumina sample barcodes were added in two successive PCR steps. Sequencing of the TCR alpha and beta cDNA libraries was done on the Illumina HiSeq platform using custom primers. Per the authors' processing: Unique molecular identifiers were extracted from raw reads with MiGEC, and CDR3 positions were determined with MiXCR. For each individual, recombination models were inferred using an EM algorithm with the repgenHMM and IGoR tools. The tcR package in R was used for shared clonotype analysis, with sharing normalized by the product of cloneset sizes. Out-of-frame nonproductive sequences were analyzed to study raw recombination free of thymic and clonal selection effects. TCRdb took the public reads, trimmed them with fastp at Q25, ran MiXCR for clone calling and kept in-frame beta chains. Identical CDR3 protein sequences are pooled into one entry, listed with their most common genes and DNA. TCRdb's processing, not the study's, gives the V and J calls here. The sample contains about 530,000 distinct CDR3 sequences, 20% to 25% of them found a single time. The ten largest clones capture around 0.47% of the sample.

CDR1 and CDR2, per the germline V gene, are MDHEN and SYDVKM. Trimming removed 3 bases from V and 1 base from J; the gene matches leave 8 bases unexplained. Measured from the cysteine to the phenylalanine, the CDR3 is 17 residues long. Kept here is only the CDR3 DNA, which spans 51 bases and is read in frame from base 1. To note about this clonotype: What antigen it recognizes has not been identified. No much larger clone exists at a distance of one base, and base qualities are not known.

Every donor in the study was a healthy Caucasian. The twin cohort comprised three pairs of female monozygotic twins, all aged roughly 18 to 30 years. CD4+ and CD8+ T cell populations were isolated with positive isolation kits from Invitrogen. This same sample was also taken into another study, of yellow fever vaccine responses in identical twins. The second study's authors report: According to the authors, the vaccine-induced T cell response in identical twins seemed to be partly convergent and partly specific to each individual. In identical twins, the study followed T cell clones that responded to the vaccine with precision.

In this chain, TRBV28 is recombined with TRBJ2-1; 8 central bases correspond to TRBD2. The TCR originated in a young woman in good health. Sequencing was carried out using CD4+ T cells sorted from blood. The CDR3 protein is CASSFYPTSGSYNEQFF. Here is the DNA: TGTGCCAGCAGTTTCTATCCTACTAGCGGATCCTACAATGAGCAGTTCTTC.